This TCR beta chain was captured by sequencing in a study of early T cells in non-severe SARS-CoV-2 infection. TCRdb recomputed calls from the 5' RACE reads with MiXCR, one row per CDR3 protein. This table has about 39,000 distinct CDR3 sequences, nearly 7.5% appearing once. Germline CDR1 is SGHVS and CDR2 is FNYEAQ. The CDR3 runs to 12 residues. V was trimmed by 6 bases and J by 5 bases, leaving 10 bases between them. The sequence was collected from an adult who was a healthcare worker with PCR-confirmed SARS-CoV-2 infection or an uninfected control (not recorded which). The V and J genes are TRBV7-6 and TRBJ1-2; no reliable D call. The sequenced sample was whole blood. The CDR3 here is CASRGTGYGYTF. CDR3 in DNA: TGTGCCAGCAGGGGAACGGGATATGGCTACACCTTC.